This entry features one T cell receptor (beta chain) sequence. The data were obtained in a study of OX40 agonist ivuxolimab in advanced cancers. Study at large: Patients were dosed intravenously with ivuxolimab at 0.01 to 10 mg/kg every 2 weeks. From roughly 23 to 90 years was the age range, with a mean of around 54 years, and over 70% were male.

Sequenced by immunoSEQ multiplex PCR; TCRdb stores in-frame clones only, minus some. This sample carries more than 65,000 clones, roughly 78% of them seen once, and the ten largest clones take about 5.7%. The CDR3 has 15 residues. V lost 4 bases and J lost 5, with 16 bases in between. The germline CDR1 and CDR2 sequences are MNHNY and SVGAGI (reference sequence). This TCR derives from an adult with an advanced solid tumor such as melanoma, head and neck, liver or kidney cancer. The specimen was CD4+ or CD8+ T cells sorted from blood, collected in a trial of the OX40 agonist ivuxolimab. This chain connects TRBV6-6 to TRBJ2-3, with D perhaps TRBD2 (6 bases). The CDR3 DNA follows: TGTGCCAGCAGTTCAAGATCGTCCGGGGGAGATACGCAGTATTTT. The encoded protein is CASSSRSSGGDTQYF.